Listed below are T cell receptor beta chains from one sample, sequenced in a study of cytomegalovirus exposure and HLA in healthy donors. Using immunoSEQ multiplex PCR, the repertoire was profiled, and TCRdb retains in-frame clones only, with some absent. Altogether about 120,000 clones are present, 70% to 85% being singletons, with the ten largest covering approximately 5.5%. The sample was PBMCs. The source of these receptors is a man between 18 and 35 years old in good health and CMV-seropositive. CDR3s include the opening cysteine and the closing phenylalanine or tryptophan. The order of the fields is V gene, J gene, D gene, clone size, CDR3 protein, CDR3 DNA. A D gene is named only where the DNA matches it firmly. Size tells how often a clone was seen (once, few, many) or the class of an expanded clone, and some rows leave it out.

TRBV27	TRBJ1-2	.	.	CASSFGGAEGYTF	TGTGCCAGCAGTTTTGGGGGGGCGGAAGGCTACACCTTC
TRBV5-4	TRBJ2-5	.	few	CASSRTGLKETQYF	TGTGCCAGCAGTCGGACAGGACTAAAAGAGACCCAGTACTTC
TRBV5-5	TRBJ2-1	.	few	CASSRDLNNEQFF	TGTGCCAGCAGCCGGGACTTAAATAATGAGCAGTTCTTC
TRBV13	TRBJ1-2	.	.	CASRIEGSAYGYTF	TGTGCCAGCAGGATTGAAGGGAGCGCCTATGGCTACACCTTC
TRBV6-4	TRBJ2-1	TRBD2	.	CASSPGTSGANEQFF	TGTGCCAGCAGTCCCGGGACTAGCGGGGCCAATGAGCAGTTCTTC
TRBV7-2	TRBJ2-5	TRBD1	.	CASSSRTGGKETQYF	TGTGCCAGCAGCTCAAGGACAGGGGGGAAGGAGACCCAGTACTTC
TRBV28	TRBJ2-4	.	.	CASSLFLVESQYF	TGTGCCAGCAGTTTATTTTTAGTGGAGAGTCAGTACTTC
TRBV6-5	TRBJ2-7	TRBD1	.	CASSYTGGYEQYF	TGTGCCAGCAGTTATACAGGGGGCTACGAGCAGTACTTC
TRBV5-4	TRBJ2-7	.	.	CASSRDHYEQYF	TGTGCCAGCAGCCGAGATCACTACGAGCAGTACTTC
TRBV11-2	TRBJ2-7	.	.	CASSTYSDTYEQYF	TGTGCCAGCAGCACATATTCAGACACCTACGAGCAGTACTTC
TRBV29-1	TRBJ2-3	.	.	CSPRGKAGSGTDTQYF	TGCAGCCCCAGGGGTAAGGCAGGGAGTGGCACAGATACGCAGTATTTT
TRBV7-6	TRBJ1-5	.	.	CASSLSVGRVSQPQHF	TGTGCCAGCAGCTTAAGCGTGGGCAGGGTAAGCCAGCCCCAGCATTTT
TRBV28	TRBJ1-1	.	.	CASNMGQRREAFF	TGTGCCAGCAACATGGGACAACGCCGAGAAGCTTTCTTT
TRBV6-1	TRBJ2-6	.	few	CASSVTGVSGANVLTF	TGTGCCAGCAGTGTAACAGGAGTCTCTGGGGCCAACGTCCTGACTTTC
TRBV27	TRBJ2-5	.	.	CASSPLGRGEQYF	TGTGCCAGCAGTCCCCTCGGACGGGGTGAGCAGTACTTC
TRBV14	TRBJ2-3	TRBD1	.	CASSPTGTEVTDTQYF	TGTGCCAGCAGTCCTACCGGGACAGAAGTCACAGATACGCAGTATTTT
TRBV27	TRBJ1-4	.	.	CASSPEYWQGSSTNEKLFF	TGTGCCAGCAGTCCGGAATACTGGCAGGGGAGTTCGACTAATGAAAAACTGTTTTTT
TRBV6-5	TRBJ2-1	.	.	CASSPRAGSYNEQFF	TGTGCCAGCAGCCCCAGGGCGGGGAGTTACAATGAGCAGTTCTTC
TRBV5-6	TRBJ1-5	.	.	CASSLDRNQPQHF	TGTGCCAGCAGCTTAGACAGAAATCAGCCCCAGCATTTT
TRBV5-6	TRBJ2-6	.	.	CASSDWTASSGANVLTF	TGTGCCAGCAGCGACTGGACAGCGAGCTCTGGGGCCAACGTCCTGACTTTC
TRBV6-5	TRBJ1-5	TRBD1	.	CASRPTGGAVQPQHF	TGTGCCAGCAGGCCGACAGGGGGCGCGGTTCAGCCCCAGCATTTT
TRBV6-1	TRBJ2-2	TRBD2	.	CASSEALSGGANTGELFF	TGTGCCAGCAGTGAAGCCCTATCGGGGGGTGCGAACACCGGGGAGCTGTTTTTT
TRBV4-1	TRBJ2-7	.	.	CASSPLLGGQQYF	TGCGCCAGCAGCCCCCTTCTCGGTGGGCAGCAGTACTTC
TRBV11-3	TRBJ1-1	.	once	CASSLDTETEAFF	TGTGCCAGCAGCTTAGATACCGAGACTGAAGCTTTCTTT
TRBV30	TRBJ1-1	.	.	CAWSVLRFEAFF	TGTGCCTGGAGTGTACTAAGATTTGAAGCTTTCTTT
TRBV5-4	TRBJ2-7	TRBD2	.	CASSLDSGDYNEQYF	TGTGCCAGCAGCTTGGATAGCGGGGACTACAACGAGCAGTACTTC
TRBV4-1	TRBJ1-5	.	.	CASSHSGHPSNQPQHF	TGCGCCAGCAGCCACTCGGGACACCCGAGCAATCAGCCCCAGCATTTT
TRBV30	TRBJ2-7	.	.	CAWRRDFYEQYF	TGTGCCTGGAGGAGGGATTTCTACGAGCAGTACTTC
TRBV7-2	TRBJ2-3	TRBD2	few	CASSGRGADTQYF	TGTGCCAGCAGCGGACGGGGGGCAGATACGCAGTATTTT
TRBV6-1	TRBJ1-2	TRBD1	.	CASRLQGDYGYTF	TGTGCCAGCCGGCTACAGGGGGACTATGGCTACACCTTC
TRBV15	TRBJ1-4	TRBD1	.	CATSKDRTGPNEKLFF	TGTGCCACCAGCAAAGATAGGACAGGGCCTAACGAAAAACTGTTTTTT
TRBV7-9	TRBJ1-2	.	.	CASSPWEGTF	TGTGCCAGCAGCCCTTGGGAGGGGACCTTC
TRBV6-1	TRBJ2-7	TRBD2	.	CASSLSGGLGEQYF	TGTGCCAGTTCCCTCTCGGGGGGATTGGGCGAGCAGTACTTC
TRBV27	TRBJ2-7	TRBD2	few	CASTSWGLAGTNLYEQYF	TGTGCCAGCACCTCGTGGGGACTAGCGGGAACGAACCTCTACGAGCAGTACTTC